The following is a TCR beta chain sequence with its context. Its target is unknown. This specimen comes from a study of cytomegalovirus exposure and HLA in healthy donors. General study results and limits: According to the study, around 160 TCR beta chains were cytomegalovirus-associated. Roughly uniform sequencing depth across donors was assumed, possibly incorrectly. The only immune exposure information that was available was CMV serostatus.

The PCR contained 60 Vbeta and 13 Jbeta primers. Original processing methods: The authors later counted 65 million to 90 million unique TCR beta chains, 9.5 million to 11 million of them shared. TCRdb's copy holds only in-frame clones and misses some; the assay was immunoSEQ multiplex PCR. From that table come the V and J calls and clone size; the DNA was used to work out D and trimming. The table has 130,000 to 150,000 clones, around 70% seen once. V gave up 6 bases and J gave up 4 bases; unmatched junction bases: 8. The CDR3 runs to 14 residues. CDR1 and CDR2 from the germline V gene are MNHEY and SVGAGI.

V usage is TRBV6-5 and J usage is TRBJ2-5, with 7 bases that match TRBD2. Sequenced input: PBMCs. This TCR was recovered from a middle-aged man in good health and CMV-seronegative. CDR3 sequence: CASSPDWGGETQYF. The CDR3 region has the DNA TGTGCCAGCAGCCCCGATTGGGGGGGAGAGACCCAGTACTTC.